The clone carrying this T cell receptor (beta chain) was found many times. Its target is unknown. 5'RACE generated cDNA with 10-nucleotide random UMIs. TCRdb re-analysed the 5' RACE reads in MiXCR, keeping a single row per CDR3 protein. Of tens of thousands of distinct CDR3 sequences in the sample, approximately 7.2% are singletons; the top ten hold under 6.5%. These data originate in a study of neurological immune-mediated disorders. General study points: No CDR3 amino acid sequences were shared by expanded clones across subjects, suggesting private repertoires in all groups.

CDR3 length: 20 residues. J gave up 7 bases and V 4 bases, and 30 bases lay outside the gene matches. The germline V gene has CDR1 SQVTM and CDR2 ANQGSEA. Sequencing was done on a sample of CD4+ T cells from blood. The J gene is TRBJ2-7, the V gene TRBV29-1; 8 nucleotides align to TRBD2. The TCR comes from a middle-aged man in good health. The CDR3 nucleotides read TGCAGCGTTGGCCCTGGGACTAGGATAGGAAAGCGGGGAGCCCGGGAAGAGCAGTACTTC. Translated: CSVGPGTRIGKRGAREEQYF.